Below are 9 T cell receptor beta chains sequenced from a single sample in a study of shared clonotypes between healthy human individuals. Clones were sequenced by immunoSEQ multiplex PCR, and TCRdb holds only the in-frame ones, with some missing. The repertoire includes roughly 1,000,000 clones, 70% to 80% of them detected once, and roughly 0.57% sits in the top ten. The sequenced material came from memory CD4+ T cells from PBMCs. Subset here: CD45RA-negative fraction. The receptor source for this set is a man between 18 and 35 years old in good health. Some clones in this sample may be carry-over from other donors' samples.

In DNA, the CDR3 is TGTGCCAGCTCACAATCCGGGACATCCTTTGAAGCTTTCTTT. Its translation: CASSQSGTSFEAFF. The J gene is TRBJ1-1, the V gene TRBV18; TRBD1 is a possible D gene (6 bases). Between the trimmed V and J ends, which lost 4 bases and 7 bases, there was a span of 16 bases. The CDR3 totals 14 residues. Germline V gives CDR1 KGHSH, CDR2 LQKENI. Variable domain in full (rest from reference TRBV18 and TRBJ1-1): NAGVMQNPRHLVRRRGQEARLRCSPMKGHSHVYWYRQLPEEGLKFMVYLQKENIIDESGMPKERFSAEFPKEGPSILRIQQVVRGDSAAYFCASSQSGTSFEAFFGQGTRLTVV.

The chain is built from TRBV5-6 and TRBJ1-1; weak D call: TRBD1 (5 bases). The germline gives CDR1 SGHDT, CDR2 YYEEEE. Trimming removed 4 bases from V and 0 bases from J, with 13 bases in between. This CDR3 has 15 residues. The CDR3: CASSLPGGLNTEAFF. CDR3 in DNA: TGTGCCAGCAGCCTACCGGGGGGATTGAACACTGAAGCTTTCTTT.

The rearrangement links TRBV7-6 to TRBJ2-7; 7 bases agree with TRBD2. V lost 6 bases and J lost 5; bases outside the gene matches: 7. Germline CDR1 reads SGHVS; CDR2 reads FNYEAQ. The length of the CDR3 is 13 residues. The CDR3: CASRRGGFDEQYF. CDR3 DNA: TGTGCCAGCAGGCGCGGGGGTTTCGACGAGCAGTACTTC.

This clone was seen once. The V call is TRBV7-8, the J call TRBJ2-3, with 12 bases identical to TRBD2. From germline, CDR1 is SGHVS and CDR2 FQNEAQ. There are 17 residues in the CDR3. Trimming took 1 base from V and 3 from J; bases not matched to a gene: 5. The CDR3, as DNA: TGTGCCAGCAGCTTAGGGACTAGCGGGAAGTGGACAGATACGCAGTATTTT. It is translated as CASSLGTSGKWTDTQYF. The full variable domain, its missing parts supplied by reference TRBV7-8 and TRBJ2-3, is GAGVSQSPRYKVAKRGQDVALRCDPISGHVSLFWYQQALGQGPEFLTYFQNEAQLDKSGLPSDRFFAERPEGSVSTLKIQRTQQEDSAVYLCASSLGTSGKWTDTQYFGPGTRLTVL.

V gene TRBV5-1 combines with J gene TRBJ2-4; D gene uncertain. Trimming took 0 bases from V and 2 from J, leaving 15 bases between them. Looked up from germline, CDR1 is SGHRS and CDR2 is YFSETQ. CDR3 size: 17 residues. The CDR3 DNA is TGCGCCAGCAGCTTGGCCTGGGGTAGGGATACCAAAAACATTCAGTACTTC. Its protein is CASSLAWGRDTKNIQYF.

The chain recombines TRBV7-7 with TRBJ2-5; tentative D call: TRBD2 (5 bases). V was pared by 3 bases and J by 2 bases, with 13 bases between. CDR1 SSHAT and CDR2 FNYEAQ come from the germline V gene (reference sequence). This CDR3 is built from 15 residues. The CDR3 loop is CASSFAASSQETQYF. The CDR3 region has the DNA TGTGCCAGCAGCTTCGCGGCTAGCTCTCAAGAGACCCAGTACTTC.

The chain's CDR3 is CASSLLNSHYTF. The CDR3 coding sequence is TGTGCCAGCAGTTTATTGAACAGCCACTACACCTTC. The V gene is TRBV28, the J gene TRBJ1-2; D unresolved. The V end lost 1 base, the J end lost 10 bases, and 10 bases lay between the germline ends. Per germline, CDR1 MDHEN and CDR2 SYDVKM. The CDR3 covers 12 residues.

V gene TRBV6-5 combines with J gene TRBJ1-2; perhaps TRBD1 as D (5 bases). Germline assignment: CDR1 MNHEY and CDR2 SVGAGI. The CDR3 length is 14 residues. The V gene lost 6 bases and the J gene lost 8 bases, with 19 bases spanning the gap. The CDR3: CASRNYAGRGGYTF. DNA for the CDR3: TGTGCCAGCAGAAACTACGCCGGGAGGGGCGGCTACACCTTC.

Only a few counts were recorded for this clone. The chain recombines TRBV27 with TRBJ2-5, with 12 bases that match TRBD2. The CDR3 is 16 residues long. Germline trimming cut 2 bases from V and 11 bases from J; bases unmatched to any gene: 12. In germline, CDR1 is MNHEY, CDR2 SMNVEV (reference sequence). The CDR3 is CASSLQWTSGMREQYF. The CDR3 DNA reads TGTGCCAGCAGTTTACAATGGACTAGCGGGATGAGGGAGCAGTACTTC.